The 26 T cell receptor beta chains below all came from one sample that was sequenced in a study of T-cell memory formation after mild COVID-19. TCRdb re-called the 5' RACE reads through MiXCR, storing one row per CDR3 protein. The table includes approximately 260,000 distinct CDR3 sequences, 15% to 20% detected once. Sample: PBMCs or a T cell subset sorted from them (not recorded which). These receptors were collected from a man aged 18 to 35 who had mild COVID-19 (a few samples of this study predate the infection). Cell type and time point are not known.

This clonotype came up a few times. The rearrangement links TRBV5-1 to TRBJ2-2; D gene unclear. V was pared by 0 bases and J by 7 bases, with 13 bases between. Germline V gives CDR1 SGHRS, CDR2 YFSETQ. This CDR3 is 15 amino acids long. The CDR3 sequence is CASSLEHFGVGELFF. The CDR3 coding sequence is TGCGCCAGCAGCTTGGAGCACTTTGGGGTCGGGGAGCTGTTTTTT.

The chain links TRBV10-3 to TRBJ2-7, with TRBD1 matching 9 bases. Germline-derived CDR1 and CDR2 are ENHRY and SYGVKD. The V segment lost 10 bases and the J segment 5 bases; nucleotides outside the gene matches: 15. This CDR3 is built from 15 residues. The CDR3 DNA is TGTGCCACGGCCGGACAGGGGAAGGGTATGGACGAGCAGTACTTC. This sequence encodes CATAGQGKGMDEQYF.

This chain links TRBV5-1 with TRBJ2-2; a weak D match, TRBD1 (6 bases). This CDR3 has 14 amino acids. V shed 4 bases and J shed 2 bases, with 9 bases lying between them. The germline CDR1 and CDR2 sequences are SGHRS and YFSETQ. CDR3 coding DNA: TGCGCCAGCAGCGAGACAGGAAACACCGGGGAGCTGTTTTTT. Residues: CASSETGNTGELFF.

This chain uses TRBV20-1 with TRBJ2-3; the match to TRBD2 covers 10 bases. The V and J ends lost 6 bases and 4 bases, in that order; junction bases with no gene match: 7. CDR3 size: 14 residues. Per germline, CDR1 DFQATT and CDR2 SNEGSKA (reference sequence). The DNA for the CDR3 is TGCAGTGCACTTACTAGCGGGGCGGCAGATACGCAGTATTTT. Translated: CSALTSGAADTQYF.

This clonotype showed up many times. The rearrangement uses TRBV11-2 and TRBJ1-1; 7 positions agree with TRBD1. The CDR3 runs to 16 residues. V gave up 5 bases and J gave up 0 bases; unmatched junction bases: 9. Germline V CDR1 and CDR2: SGHAT, FQNNGV. CDR3 nucleotide sequence: TGTGCCAGCAGCCCCTTTCGGGACAGCTTGAACACTGAAGCTTTCTTT. Its protein product is CASSPFRDSLNTEAFF.

This clonotype was picked up a small number of times. V usage is TRBV5-1 and J usage is TRBJ2-2; D not resolved. V was cut by 1 base and J by 0 bases, with 16 bases left in between. Germline V lookup: CDR1 SGHRS, CDR2 YFSETQ. The CDR3 has 18 residues. The CDR3 here is CASSLRLLVLTNTGELFF. The CDR3, as DNA: TGCGCCAGCAGCTTGCGTCTATTGGTCCTGACGAACACCGGGGAGCTGTTTTTT. The variable domain in full, with the rest retrieved from reference TRBV5-1 and TRBJ2-2, is KAGVTQTPRYLIKTRGQQVTLSCSPISGHRSVSWYQQTPGQGLQFLFEYFSETQRNKGNFPGRFSGRQFSNSRSEMNVSTLELGDSALYLCASSLRLLVLTNTGELFFGEGSRLTVL.

The rearrangement links TRBV25-1 to TRBJ1-1; 10 bases align to TRBD1. Germline lookup yields CDR1 MGHDK and CDR2 SYGVNS. Trimming removed 4 bases from V and 1 base from J; junction bases left unmatched: 18. This CDR3 has 20 residues. Written as DNA, the CDR3 is TGTGCCAGCAGTGGGGTAAGGTTGCCGGGACAGGGGACGGGGAACACTGAAGCTTTCTTT. Translated, it gives CASSGVRLPGQGTGNTEAFF.

The chain is built from TRBV6-2 or TRBV6-3 and TRBJ2-7; 7 bases agree with TRBD1. Looked up from germline, CDR1 is MNHEY and CDR2 is SVGEGT. CDR3 size: 11 residues. J gave up 5 bases and V 10 bases, and 5 bases lay outside the gene matches. The CDR3 DNA follows: TGTGCCACCCGACAGGGAGACGAGCAGTACGTC. Amino acids: CATRQGDEQYV.

Only a few counts were recorded for this clonotype. The chain couples TRBV11-2 to TRBJ2-5; D is unresolved. The germline V gene encodes CDR1 SGHAT and CDR2 FQNNGV. The V end lost 5 bases, the J end lost 2 bases, and 9 bases lay between the germline ends. This CDR3 spans 13 amino acids. For the CDR3, the DNA is TGTGCCAGCAGCCGTGCAAGGCAAGAGACCCAGTACTTC. It translates to CASSRARQETQYF. Variable domain in full (rest from reference TRBV11-2 and TRBJ2-5): EAGVAQSPRYKIIEKRQSVAFWCNPISGHATLYWYQQILGQGPKLLIQFQNNGVVDDSQLPKDRFSAERLKGVDSTLKIQPAKLEDSAVYLCASSRARQETQYFGPGTRLLVL.

Turning to this clonotype: A much larger clone differs from this one at a single base, so this may be a read error. V and J are TRBV7-2 and TRBJ2-1; 8 bases map to TRBD1. Germline values: CDR1 SGHTA, CDR2 FQGNSA. The CDR3 loop spans 15 amino acids. For the CDR3, the DNA is TGTGCCAGCAGCTCCGGGACAGGCTCCGACAATGAGCAGTTCTTC. It codes for CASSSGTGSDNEQFF.

This clonotype came up a few times. The rearrangement links TRBV5-4 to TRBJ2-1; D perhaps matches TRBD1 (5 bases). CDR1 and CDR2 (germline): SGHNT, YYREEE (reference sequence). CDR3 length equals 14 residues. V was cut by 4 bases and J by 7 bases, with 15 bases left in between. For the CDR3, the DNA is TGTGCCAGCAGCCCGGCTGACAGCAGGAATGAGCAGTTCTTC. Protein: CASSPADSRNEQFF.

The genes are TRBV4-3 and TRBJ2-2; D not resolved. Trimming took off 0 bases at V and 9 bases at J, with 11 bases between the two ends. The length of the CDR3 is 14 residues. Germline V lookup: CDR1 LGHNA, CDR2 YSLEER. This CDR3 is CASSQDRSIRELFF. In DNA, the CDR3 is TGCGCCAGCAGCCAAGATCGGTCTATCAGGGAGCTGTTTTTT.

The rearrangement uses TRBV11-2 and TRBJ2-3, with D maybe TRBD2 (6 bases). Germline V lookup: CDR1 SGHAT, CDR2 FQNNGV. The CDR3 length is 15 residues. V shed 5 bases and J shed 4 bases, with 16 bases lying between them. The CDR3 here is CASSPRGRSPDTQYF. The CDR3 DNA is TGTGCCAGCAGCCCCCGGGGGAGGAGCCCAGATACGCAGTATTTT.

This clonotype was observed a handful of times. The chain is built from TRBV5-8 and TRBJ2-2; D call uncertain. The CDR3 sequence is 13 residues long. Germline CDR1 and CDR2: SGHTS and YDEGEE. The V gene lost 2 bases and the J gene lost 5 bases, with 7 bases spanning the gap. The CDR3 here is CASSFLTTGELFF. In DNA form, the CDR3 reads TGTGCCAGCAGCTTCTTGACTACCGGGGAGCTGTTTTTT.

The chain links TRBV4-1 to TRBJ2-4, with 7 nucleotides matching TRBD2. V was clipped by 8 bases and J by 0 bases; unmatched bases: 19. CDR3 size: 19 residues. CDR1 MGHRA and CDR2 YSYEKL come from the germline V gene. DNA of the CDR3: TGCGCCAGCCAGCAATCTCTCGGTTTGGGGGGGTTAGCCAAAAACATTCAGTACTTC. Encoded protein: CASQQSLGLGGLAKNIQYF.

This chain joins TRBV20-1 and TRBJ1-1, with D unresolved. There are 13 residues in the CDR3. Germline V CDR1 and CDR2: DFQATT, SNEGSKA (reference sequence). Trimming shortened V by 2 bases and J by 0 bases, and 7 bases separated the two germline ends. The CDR3 sequence: CSARSALNTEAFF. CDR3 bases: TGCAGTGCTAGATCGGCCCTGAACACTGAAGCTTTCTTT.

This chain links TRBV12-3 or TRBV12-4 with TRBJ1-5; a possible D gene is TRBD1 (6 bases). Trimming left V 7 bases short and J 7 bases short, with 14 bases between. The CDR3 loop spans 13 amino acids. CDR3 nucleotide sequence: TGTGCCAGCAAATTCGGGGGCGTCCAGCCCCAGCATTTT. The encoded protein is CASKFGGVQPQHF.

The V and J genes are TRBV20-1 and TRBJ2-4, with D perhaps matching TRBD2 (6 bases). CDR1 is DFQATT, CDR2 SNEGSKA, per germline (reference sequence). The CDR3 loop spans 14 amino acids. Trimming removed 0 bases at V and 9 bases at J, with 15 bases between. The CDR3 region is CSARDEGKGGIQYF. CDR3 sequence (DNA): TGCAGTGCTAGAGATGAGGGGAAGGGAGGCATTCAGTACTTC.

This clonotype appeared a few times. This chain joins TRBV11-2 and TRBJ2-3; 10 bases are shared with TRBD2. Germline V gene data show CDR1 as SGHAT and CDR2 as FQNNGV. The CDR3 is 16 amino acids. V dropped 4 bases and J dropped 1; count of bases not matched to a gene: 5. The CDR3 loop reads CASSSSGTSGTDTQYF. The CDR3 DNA is TGTGCCAGCAGCTCATCCGGGACTAGCGGCACAGATACGCAGTATTTT.

The chain recombines TRBV18 with TRBJ1-4, with D possibly matching TRBD1 (5 bases). This CDR3 has 13 amino acids. Trimming took off 6 bases at V and 8 bases at J, with 13 bases between the two ends. CDR1 KGHSH and CDR2 LQKENI come from the germline V gene. CDR3 sequence: CASSRDLQEKLFF. CDR3 DNA sequence: TGTGCCAGCTCCAGGGACTTGCAAGAAAAACTGTTTTTT. Full variable domain (rest looked up from reference TRBV18 and TRBJ1-4): NAGVMQNPRHLVRRRGQEARLRCSPMKGHSHVYWYRQLPEEGLKFMVYLQKENIIDESGMPKERFSAEFPKEGPSILRIQQVVRGDSAAYFCASSRDLQEKLFFGSGTQLSVL.

The chain employs TRBV7-6 and TRBJ2-7; 7 bases align to TRBD2. The V segment lost 5 bases and the J segment 0 bases; nucleotides outside the gene matches: 13. Looked up from germline, CDR1 is SGHVS and CDR2 is FNYEAQ. The CDR3 is made up of 17 amino acids. CDR3 nucleotide sequence: TGTGCCAGCAGCCTCATTGGGGGAGGGGCCAACTCCTACGAGCAGTACTTC. Translated, it gives CASSLIGGGANSYEQYF.

The chain links TRBV29-1 to TRBJ1-2, with 9 bases fitting TRBD1. The junction had 10 bases not matched to a gene; V was cut back by 8 bases and J by 0 bases. Looked up from germline, CDR1 is SQVTM and CDR2 is ANQGSEA. The CDR3 length is 15 residues. The CDR3 reads CSSLGTGPTNYGYTF. For the CDR3, the DNA is TGCAGCTCACTAGGGACAGGGCCTACTAACTATGGCTACACCTTC.

The chain couples TRBV20-1 to TRBJ2-7; D not certain. The CDR3 extends over 12 amino acids. The germline V gene encodes CDR1 DFQATT and CDR2 SNEGSKA (reference sequence). The ends were cut back, 7 bases at V and 3 bases at J, with 13 bases in the middle. CDR3 bases: TGCAGTGTGGAGACACGGAACTACGAGCAGTACTTC. Its protein is CSVETRNYEQYF.

The rearrangement uses TRBV7-2 and TRBJ2-3; 7 bases agree with TRBD2. The CDR3 has 15 amino acids. The trim removed 3 bases at V and 0 bases at J, leaving 3 bases unmatched. Germline CDR1 and CDR2: SGHTA and FQGNSA. The CDR3 coding sequence is TGTGCCAGCAGCTTCCTAGCGGACAGCACAGATACGCAGTATTTT. This codes for CASSFLADSTDTQYF.

This clonotype was seen more than once but under ten times. The CDR3 loop reads CASSPAVGKVNTEAFF. CDR3 nucleotide sequence: TGTGCCAGCAGCCCCGCCGTGGGGAAAGTGAACACTGAAGCTTTCTTT. The chain joins TRBV14 to TRBJ1-1; D call uncertain. CDR1 SGHDN and CDR2 FVKESK come from the germline V gene. The CDR3 spans 16 residues. V was clipped by 4 bases and J by 0 bases, with 15 bases between them.

The chain recombines TRBV7-6 with TRBJ1-3, with D perhaps matching TRBD1 (6 bases). Germline V gives CDR1 SGHVS, CDR2 FNYEAQ. The germline V and J ends were trimmed by 5 bases and 4 bases, with 21 bases remaining between them. CDR3 size: 17 residues. Here the CDR3 reads CASSRQRDTALGNTIYF. The CDR3 DNA follows: TGTGCCAGCAGCAGACAGCGGGACACCGCACTGGGAAACACCATATATTTT.